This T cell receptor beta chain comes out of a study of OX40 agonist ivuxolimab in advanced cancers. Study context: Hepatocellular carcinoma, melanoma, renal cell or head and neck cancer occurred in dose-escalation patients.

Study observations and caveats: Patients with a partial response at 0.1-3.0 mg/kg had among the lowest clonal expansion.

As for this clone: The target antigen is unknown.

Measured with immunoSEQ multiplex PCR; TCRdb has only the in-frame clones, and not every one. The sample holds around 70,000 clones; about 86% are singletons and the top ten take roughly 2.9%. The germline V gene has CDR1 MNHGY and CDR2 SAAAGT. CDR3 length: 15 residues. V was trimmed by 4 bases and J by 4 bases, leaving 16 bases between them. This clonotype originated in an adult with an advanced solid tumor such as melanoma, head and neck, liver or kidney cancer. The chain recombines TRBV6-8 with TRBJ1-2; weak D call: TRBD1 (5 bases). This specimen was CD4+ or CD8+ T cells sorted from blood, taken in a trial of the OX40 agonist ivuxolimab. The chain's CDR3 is CASSSGTPGFYGYTF. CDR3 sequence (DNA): TGTGCCAGCAGTTCCGGGACCCCTGGATTCTATGGCTACACCTTC.